This T cell receptor (beta chain) came from a study of blood T cell repertoires in COVID-19. On the study more broadly: Acute and convalescent COVID-19 specimens originated in the United States, Italy and Spain. Nucleic acid was either cDNA or gDNA, and it came from T cells, B-cell-depleted T cells, or PBMCs.

Germline trimming cut 6 bases from V and 12 bases from J; bases unmatched to any gene: 10. The germline CDR1 and CDR2 sequences are WNHNN and SYGVQD (reference sequence). This CDR3 spans 13 amino acids. Authors' methods: Amplification with reference gene primers provided the estimates of nucleated cell counts. Sequencing was performed with immunoSEQ multiplex PCR; in TCRdb, only in-frame clones are kept and a portion is missing. V, J and clone size were drawn from that table, and D and trimming were deduced from the DNA. The sample shows 210,000 or so clones, over 75% of them seen only once. Sequenced sample: peripheral blood. The rearrangement links TRBV10-1 to TRBJ1-4; 7 bases fit TRBD1. The receptor was isolated from a man aged 35-49 years with active or convalescent COVID-19. The chain's CDR3 is CASSRDRGSQLFF. DNA of the CDR3: TGCGCCAGCAGCCGGGACAGAGGATCCCAACTGTTTTTT.